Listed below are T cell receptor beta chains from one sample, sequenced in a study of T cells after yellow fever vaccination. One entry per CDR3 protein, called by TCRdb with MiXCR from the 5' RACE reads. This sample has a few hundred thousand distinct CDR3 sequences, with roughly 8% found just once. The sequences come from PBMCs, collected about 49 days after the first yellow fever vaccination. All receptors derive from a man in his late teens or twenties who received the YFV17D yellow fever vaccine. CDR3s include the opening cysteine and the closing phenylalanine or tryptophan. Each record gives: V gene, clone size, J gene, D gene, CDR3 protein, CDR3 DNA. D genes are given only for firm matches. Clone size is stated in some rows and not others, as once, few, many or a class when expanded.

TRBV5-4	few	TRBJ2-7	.	CASSSPYGDGASYEQYF	TGTGCCAGCAGCTCGCCCTATGGAGACGGAGCCTCCTACGAGCAGTACTTC
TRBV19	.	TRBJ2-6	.	CASSTPTGGANVLTF	TGTGCCAGTAGTACCCCGACAGGTGGGGCCAACGTCCTGACTTTC
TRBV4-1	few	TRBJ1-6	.	CASSQVSGNSPLHF	TGCGCCAGCAGCCAAGTATCCGGCAATTCACCCCTCCACTTT
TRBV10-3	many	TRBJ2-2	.	CAISESNFTANTGELFF	TGTGCCATCAGTGAGTCTAATTTTACAGCGAACACCGGGGAGCTGTTTTTT
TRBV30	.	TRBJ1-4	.	CAWSERVGEKLFF	TGTGCCTGGAGCGAACGAGTAGGGGAAAAACTGTTTTTT
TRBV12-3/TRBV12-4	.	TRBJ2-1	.	CASSYQPGGSFNEQFF	TGTGCCAGCAGTTATCAGCCTGGGGGCAGCTTCAATGAGCAGTTCTTC
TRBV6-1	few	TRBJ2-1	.	CASSTTAGLYNEQFF	TGTGCCAGCAGTACCACAGCGGGTCTCTACAATGAGCAGTTCTTC
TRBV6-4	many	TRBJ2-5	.	CASSPSGTTQETQYF	TGTGCCAGCAGTCCTTCGGGGACAACTCAAGAGACCCAGTACTTC
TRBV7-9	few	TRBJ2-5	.	CASSHLGVKETQYF	TGTGCCAGCAGCCACCTGGGGGTGAAAGAGACCCAGTACTTC
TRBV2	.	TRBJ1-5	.	CASSQNGANQPQHF	TGTGCCAGCAGCCAAAACGGGGCCAATCAGCCCCAGCATTTT
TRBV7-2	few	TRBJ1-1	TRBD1	CASSSQGALLDTEAFF	TGTGCCAGCAGCTCACAGGGGGCACTCTTGGACACTGAAGCTTTCTTT
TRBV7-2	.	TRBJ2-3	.	CASSFGPGKVDTQYF	TGTGCCAGCAGCTTCGGTCCGGGGAAGGTGGATACGCAGTATTTT
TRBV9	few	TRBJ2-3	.	CASSVGGNTDTQYF	TGTGCCAGCAGCGTTGGCGGTAACACAGATACGCAGTATTTT
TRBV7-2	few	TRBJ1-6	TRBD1	CASSYDRVLNSPLHF	TGTGCCAGCAGCTACGACAGGGTCCTCAATTCACCCCTCCACTTT
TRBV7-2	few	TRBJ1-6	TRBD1	CASSSLDRIDSPLHF	TGTGCCAGCAGCTCATTGGACAGGATCGATTCACCCCTCCACTTT
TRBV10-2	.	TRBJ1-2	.	CASSEEALNYGYTF	TGCGCCAGCAGTGAGGAGGCACTTAACTATGGCTACACCTTC
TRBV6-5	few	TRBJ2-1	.	CASSYPSEGGAVEQFF	TGTGCCAGCAGTTACCCCTCTGAGGGGGGGGCCGTAGAGCAGTTCTTC
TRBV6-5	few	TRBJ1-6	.	CASSLQGTRTPLHF	TGTGCCAGCAGCCTACAGGGTACGAGGACACCCCTCCACTTT
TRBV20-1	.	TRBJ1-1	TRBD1	CSARTGVGEAFF	TGCAGTGCCCGGACAGGGGTGGGTGAAGCTTTCTTT
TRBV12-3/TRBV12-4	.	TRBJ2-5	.	CASSLGPIHQETQYF	TGTGCCAGCAGTTTAGGGCCGATCCACCAAGAGACCCAGTACTTC
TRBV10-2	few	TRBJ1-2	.	CASSEFPGEPGGYTF	TGCGCCAGCAGTGAGTTCCCAGGGGAGCCTGGTGGCTACACCTTC
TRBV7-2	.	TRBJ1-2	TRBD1	CASSLEPGQLIYGYTF	TGTGCCAGCAGCTTAGAACCGGGACAGCTAATCTATGGCTACACCTTC
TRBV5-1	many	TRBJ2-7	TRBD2	CASSLSGSSYEQYF	TGCGCCAGCAGCTTGAGCGGGAGCTCCTACGAGCAGTACTTC
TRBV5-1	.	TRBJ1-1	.	CASSLGSDNTEAFF	TGCGCCAGCAGCTTGGGCAGCGACAACACTGAAGCTTTCTTT
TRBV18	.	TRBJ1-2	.	CASSSRGARYYGYTF	TGTGCCAGCTCCTCGCGCGGGGCGCGGTACTATGGCTACACCTTC
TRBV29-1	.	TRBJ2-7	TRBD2	CSVSPPGGYEQYF	TGCAGCGTTTCCCCCCCGGGGGGCTACGAGCAGTACTTC